Detailed here is one TCR beta chain. No antigen is known for it. Sequencing used immunoSEQ multiplex PCR; TCRdb keeps in-frame clones, though not all of them. The data hold more than 95,000 clones, with approximately 85% observed a single time. The source of the sample is a study of cytomegalovirus exposure and HLA in healthy donors. The study's findings and limits: It was reportedly the case that the classifier diagnosed cytomegalovirus status with high specificity and sensitivity.

Germline lookup yields CDR1 SGHRS and CDR2 YFSETQ. The V end was cut by 0 bases, the J end by 3 bases, with 7 bases between. The CDR3 covers 14 residues. The TCR was taken from a man between 18 and 35 years old in good health and CMV-seronegative. This sequence joins TRBV5-1 and TRBJ1-3; D is perhaps TRBD1 (6 bases). The specimen was PBMCs. For the CDR3, the DNA is TGCGCCAGCAGCTTGGGACAGGATGGAAACACCATATATTTT. This encodes CASSLGQDGNTIYF.